Presented here are 28 T cell receptor beta chains from one specimen sequenced in a study of vaccination effects on CD4 cells after COVID-19. Here immunoSEQ multiplex PCR was the method, and the copy in TCRdb shows in-frame clones only, minus some. The sample lists more than 65,000 clones, over 70% occurring once. The ViraFEST assay expanded antigen-specific CD4+ T cells with viral peptide pools before sequencing. When around 10 days of culture had elapsed, CD4+ T cells were isolated. Participants completed two doses of the BNT162b2 or mRNA-1273 vaccine. The antigens for these receptors are not known. The source material was CD4+ T cells from PBMCs cultured with HCoV-229E spike peptides, sampled after COVID-19 vaccination. The receptors originated from a human donor who received a COVID-19 vaccine.

This clone has just one count. The chain is built from TRBV12-5 and TRBJ2-7, with D possibly matching TRBD1 (6 bases). Germline V gene data show CDR1 as LGHNT and CDR2 as FRNRAP. V dropped 4 bases and J dropped 3 bases, with 28 bases sitting between them. This CDR3 has 19 amino acids. The CDR3 loop reads CASGYPPGQGVPFVYEQYV. The CDR3 nucleotides are TGTGCTAGTGGTTACCCTCCGGGACAAGGGGTCCCCTTTGTCTACGAGCAGTACGTC.

The rearrangement joins TRBV19 to TRBJ2-2, with D possibly TRBD1 on 6 matching bases. The CDR3 is made up of 15 amino acids. Germline CDR1 is LNHDA and CDR2 is SQIVND (reference sequence). Trimming pared 10 bases from V and 4 bases from J, leaving 19 bases between. CDR3 coding DNA: TGTGCCACTACAACTGGGGGCGCCGGCACCGGGGAGCTGTTTTTT. It encodes CATTTGGAGTGELFF.

This clone was detected a few times. The chain carries TRBV20-1 and TRBJ2-1; D gene ambiguous. V dropped 6 bases and J dropped 4 bases, with 4 bases sitting between them. Germline CDR1 reads DFQATT; CDR2 reads SNEGSKA (reference sequence). The CDR3 runs 10 residues. CDR3 residues: CSATYNEQFF. The CDR3, as DNA: TGCAGTGCAACTTACAATGAGCAGTTCTTC.

The chain joins TRBV6-5 to TRBJ1-6; 11 bases fit TRBD1. Germline trimming cut 0 bases from V and 10 bases from J; bases unmatched to any gene: 2. CDR1 and CDR2 (germline): MNHEY, SVGAGI. The CDR3 covers 15 residues. DNA of the CDR3: TGTGCCAGCAGTTACTCGGGGGACAGGGGGTCACCCCTCCACTTT. It is translated as CASSYSGDRGSPLHF.

The CDR3 nucleotides are TGTGCCAGCAGCCCCTGGACAGGGAAGGATCAAGGGAAACTGTTTTTT. This codes for CASSPWTGKDQGKLFF. The chain is built from TRBV7-9 and TRBJ1-4; TRBD1 aligns across 8 bases. In germline, CDR1 is SEHNR, CDR2 FQNEAQ (reference sequence). Losses at the gene ends were 5 bases for V and 11 bases for J; bases not matched to a gene: 16. There are 16 residues in the CDR3.

The gene calls are TRBV9 and TRBJ2-1; D assignment may be TRBD1 or TRBD2 (5 bases each). Germline lookup yields CDR1 SGDLS and CDR2 YYNGEE. The CDR3 is 15 amino acids. V lost 3 bases to trimming and J lost 0 bases, with 10 bases between them. CDR3 DNA: TGTGCCAGCAGCGGGGCAGGGAGCTCCTACAATGAGCAGTTCTTC. It is translated as CASSGAGSSYNEQFF.

J is TRBJ1-4 and V is TRBV12-3 or TRBV12-4, with TRBD1 as a possible D gene (5 bases). Trimming removed 10 bases from V and 7 bases from J, with 13 bases in between. This CDR3 is 12 amino acids long. In DNA form, the CDR3 reads TGTGCCACGGGGGGGGGTGGTGAAAAACTGTTTTTT. It translates to CATGGGGEKLFF.

The chain combines TRBV18 with TRBJ2-5; D ambiguous. Germline-derived CDR1 and CDR2 are KGHSH and LQKENI. Trimming stripped 4 bases from V and 5 bases from J, with 11 bases between. The CDR3 spans 13 residues. The CDR3 protein is CASSRGSDETQYF. For the CDR3, the DNA is TGTGCCAGCTCACGGGGATCGGATGAGACCCAGTACTTC.

The chain uses TRBV5-1 and TRBJ1-6; 8 bases line up with TRBD1. This CDR3 is built from 16 residues. Losses at the gene ends were 5 bases for V and 8 bases for J; bases not matched to a gene: 12. Germline CDR1 and CDR2: SGHRS and YFSETQ. Here the CDR3 reads CASSPAGTGLDSPLHF. The CDR3 nucleotides read TGCGCCAGCAGTCCCGCCGGGACAGGTCTTGATTCACCCCTCCACTTT.

This chain connects TRBV29-1 to TRBJ2-1; D not certain. The CDR3 has 12 amino acids. The V and J ends lost 6 bases and 4 bases respectively, with 10 bases between them. Germline V gene data show CDR1 as SQVTM and CDR2 as ANQGSEA. CDR3 coding DNA: TGCAGCGTGTCTTTGGGGTACAATGAGCAGTTCTTC. This codes for CSVSLGYNEQFF.

The genes are TRBV6-1 and TRBJ1-1; D gene ambiguous. Germline values: CDR1 MNHNS, CDR2 SASEGT. Trimming removed 7 bases from V and 4 bases from J, with 10 bases in between. The CDR3 length is 12 residues. CDR3 bases: TGTGCCAGCACCCCCGGCGGCACTGAAGCTTTCTTT. Translated: CASTPGGTEAFF.

This sequence joins TRBV5-1 and TRBJ1-2; D is undetermined. The CDR3 covers 14 residues. V was trimmed by 0 bases and J by 1 base, leaving 7 bases between them. Germline assignment: CDR1 SGHRS and CDR2 YFSETQ. CDR3 loop: CASSLGLSNYGYTF. The CDR3 DNA reads as TGCGCCAGCAGCTTGGGGCTGAGTAACTATGGCTACACCTTC.

This clone was seen a few times. The chain combines TRBV6-1 with TRBJ2-1; the D is unclear. The V gene's germline CDR1 is MNHNS and CDR2 SASEGT. V was clipped by 2 bases and J by 10 bases, with 18 bases between them. This CDR3 comprises 15 residues. CDR3 sequence reads: CASSERRRILFEQFF. The CDR3 DNA sequence: TGTGCCAGCAGTGAAAGGCGGAGAATATTATTCGAGCAGTTCTTC.

This sequence joins TRBV6-6 and TRBJ1-1, with 9 positions matching TRBD1. The V segment lost 6 bases and the J segment 4 bases; nucleotides outside the gene matches: 12. This CDR3 has 16 amino acids. CDR1 MNHNY and CDR2 SVGAGI come from the germline V gene (reference sequence). CDR3 sequence: CASRPTGQGGITEAFF. The CDR3 nucleotides read TGTGCCAGCAGACCCACGGGACAGGGTGGGATCACTGAAGCTTTCTTT.

The V and J genes are TRBV28 and TRBJ1-5; D gene unclear. Trimming stripped 6 bases from V and 6 bases from J, with 15 bases between. Looked up from germline, CDR1 is MDHEN and CDR2 is SYDVKM. The CDR3 is made up of 14 amino acids. CDR3 nucleotides: TGTGCCAGCAGCGACCCCCAGGTGGGTCAGCCCCAGCATTTT. It codes for CASSDPQVGQPQHF.

This clone was picked up one time. This chain uses TRBV4-2 with TRBJ2-5; D gene ambiguous. The CDR3 is 14 residues long. The V end lost 1 base, the J end lost 7 bases, and 13 bases lay between the germline ends. CDR1 LGHNA and CDR2 YNFKEQ come from the germline V gene. The CDR3 sequence: CASSQGSLERTQYF. In DNA, the CDR3 is TGTGCCAGCAGCCAAGGGTCCCTAGAGAGGACCCAGTACTTC.

This clone showed up just a few times. CDR3 residues: CASSPELGGENQPQHF. CDR3 nucleotide sequence: TGCGCCAGCAGCCCTGAGTTAGGGGGCGAGAATCAGCCCCAGCATTTT. The gene calls are TRBV5-1 and TRBJ1-5, with 7 bases matching TRBD1. Trimming removed 4 bases from V and 4 bases from J; junction bases left unmatched: 11. The CDR3 has 16 amino acids. The germline V gene encodes CDR1 SGHRS and CDR2 YFSETQ. The full variable domain, rest sourced from reference TRBV5-1 and TRBJ1-5, is KAGVTQTPRYLIKTRGQQVTLSCSPISGHRSVSWYQQTPGQGLQFLFEYFSETQRNKGNFPGRFSGRQFSNSRSEMNVSTLELGDSALYLCASSPELGGENQPQHFGDGTRLSIL.

The V gene is TRBV28, the J gene TRBJ2-7; D remains unclear. CDR1 and CDR2 from the germline V gene are MDHEN and SYDVKM. V lost 2 bases and J lost 6, with 11 bases in between. The CDR3 covers 13 residues. The CDR3 spells CASSLGPGSEQYV. The CDR3 region has the DNA TGTGCCAGCAGTTTAGGGCCGGGCTCCGAGCAGTACGTC.

On this clone: Within the sample, other DNA sequences also encode this same CDR3. The chain combines TRBV7-2 with TRBJ1-1; D unclear. V lost 0 bases and J 1 base, leaving 3 bases between the germline ends. Germline V gene sequence: CDR1 SGHTA, CDR2 FQGNSA. CDR3 size: 13 residues. The CDR3 loop is CASSLAGNTEAFF. CDR3 sequence (DNA): TGTGCCAGCAGCTTAGCAGGGAACACTGAAGCTTTCTTT.

The J gene is TRBJ2-3, the V gene TRBV6-2 or TRBV6-3; 9 positions agree with TRBD2. With V trimmed by 0 bases and J by 5 bases, 0 bases remained unmatched. This CDR3 comprises 14 residues. The germline V gene has CDR1 MNHEY and CDR2 SVGEGT. CDR3 in DNA: TGTGCCAGCAGTTACTCGACTAGCGGAGATACGCAGTATTTT. Its protein product is CASSYSTSGDTQYF.

This sequence joins TRBV6-5 and TRBJ2-7, with D uncertain. Between the trimmed V and J ends, which lost 0 bases and 6 bases, there was a span of 9 bases. Germline assignment: CDR1 MNHEY and CDR2 SVGAGI. This CDR3 has 13 amino acids. The CDR3 sequence is CASSYSRGSEQYV. CDR3 DNA: TGTGCCAGCAGTTACTCGCGAGGTTCCGAGCAGTACGTC.

This clone was counted once. This rearrangement joins TRBV6-5 to TRBJ2-7; TRBD2 agrees at 7 bases. The CDR3 is 13 amino acids. V lost 6 bases to trimming and J lost 4 bases; unmatched junction nucleotides: 6. The germline V gene encodes CDR1 MNHEY and CDR2 SVGAGI. CDR3 residues: CASRGTNSYEQYV. The CDR3 DNA reads TGTGCCAGCAGGGGGACTAATTCGTACGAGCAGTACGTC.

This clone has only a few counts. The CDR3 reads CASSLYSSNEKLFF. The CDR3 DNA follows: TGTGCCAGCAGCTTATACAGCTCTAATGAAAAACTGTTTTTT. The J gene is TRBJ1-4, the V gene TRBV7-9; no clear D. Between the trimmed V and J ends, which lost 2 bases and 3 bases, there was a span of 7 bases. The length of the CDR3 is 14 residues. CDR1 is SEHNR and CDR2 is FQNEAQ in the germline V gene (reference sequence).

The chain employs TRBV6-4 and TRBJ1-6, with D possibly TRBD1 on 5 matching bases. The CDR3 has 14 amino acids. Trimming stripped 8 bases from V and 9 bases from J, with 17 bases between. Germline lookup yields CDR1 MRHNA and CDR2 SNTAGT. CDR3 nucleotide sequence: TGTGCCAGCCCGGGGCAGGGCCGCCCTTCACCCCTCCACTTT. It codes for CASPGQGRPSPLHF.

The chain joins TRBV7-9 to TRBJ2-5; TRBD2 aligns across 13 bases. V shed 5 bases and J 5 bases; nucleotides not matched to a gene: 8. The germline CDR1 and CDR2 sequences are SEHNR and FQNEAQ (reference sequence). CDR3 length: 16 amino acids. The CDR3 region is CASSTRLAGGKETQYF. CDR3 DNA sequence: TGTGCCAGCAGCACACGACTAGCGGGGGGCAAGGAGACCCAGTACTTC.

CDR3 in amino acids: CASSDFGDHYGYTF. Here the CDR3 DNA reads TGTGCCAGCAGCGATTTCGGGGATCACTATGGCTACACCTTC. The chain uses TRBV3-1 (or the pseudogene TRBV3-2) and TRBJ1-2; D is ambiguous. With 5 bases removed from V and 3 bases from J, the gap between germline ends came to 13 bases. Per the germline V gene, CDR1 is LGHDT and CDR2 is YNNKEL (reference sequence). The CDR3 spans 14 residues.

The chain uses TRBV5-5 and TRBJ2-7; 9 bases map to TRBD2. J lost 3 bases, V lost 4 bases, and 8 bases had no gene match. The CDR3 runs to 15 residues. Germline V lookup: CDR1 SGHKS, CDR2 YYEKEE (reference sequence). In DNA form, the CDR3 reads TGTGCCAGCAGCGTGGGGACTAGCCCCTTCTACGAGCAGTACGTC. Its translation: CASSVGTSPFYEQYV.

The rearrangement uses TRBV18 and TRBJ2-5; D not resolved. Germline V gene data show CDR1 as KGHSH and CDR2 as LQKENI. With 3 bases removed from V and 5 bases from J, the gap between germline ends came to 13 bases. The CDR3 has 14 amino acids. The DNA for the CDR3 is TGTGCCAGCTCACCTTCTTTGGACGGGGAGACCCAGTACTTC. It specifies CASSPSLDGETQYF.